Below, 9 T cell receptor beta chains from the same sample are listed, as sequenced in a study of blood T cell repertoires in COVID-19. The data were produced by immunoSEQ multiplex PCR, yet TCRdb's version contains in-frame clones alone and is incomplete. Among over 120,000 clones listed, more than 75% were seen once. The specimen was peripheral blood. The source of these receptors is a human donor with acute or convalescent COVID-19. The donor label of this sample is uncertain.

The chain couples TRBV19 to TRBJ1-5; no clear D gene. Trimming left V 5 bases short and J 5 bases short, with 7 bases between. The CDR3 runs 12 residues. Germline CDR1 and CDR2: LNHDA and SQIVND (reference sequence). The CDR3 here is CASSPGHQPQHF. For the CDR3, the DNA is TGTGCCAGTAGTCCGGGTCATCAGCCCCAGCATTTT. Complete variable domain (other parts from reference TRBV19 and TRBJ1-5): DGGITQSPKYLFRKEGQNVTLSCEQNLNHDAMYWYRQDPGQGLRLIYYSQIVNDFQKGDIAEGYSVSREKKESFPLTVTSAQKNPTAFYLCASSPGHQPQHFGDGTRLSIL.

This clone was seen once. The genes are TRBV6-2 or TRBV6-3 and TRBJ2-2; 10 nucleotides agree with TRBD1. Unmatched junction bases numbered 5, after V lost 0 bases and J lost 7 bases. There are 16 residues in the CDR3. Per the germline V gene, CDR1 is MNHEY and CDR2 is SVGEGT. This CDR3 reads CASSYSRTGGIGELFF. The CDR3 nucleotides are TGTGCCAGCAGTTACTCGCGGACAGGGGGTATCGGGGAGCTGTTTTTT.

This clone appeared a single time. This chain joins TRBV6-2 or TRBV6-3 and TRBJ2-7; 8 nucleotides agree with TRBD2. CDR3 length: 13 amino acids. The J segment lost 6 bases and the V segment lost 5 bases, leaving 6 bases of the junction unmatched. CDR1 is MNHEY and CDR2 is SVGEGT in the germline V gene. The CDR3 DNA is TGTGCCAGCAGTCCCGGGACTAGATCCGAGCAGTACGTC. Amino acids: CASSPGTRSEQYV.

The chain carries TRBV9 and TRBJ2-5; 10 nucleotides line up with TRBD2. Germline-derived CDR1 and CDR2 are SGDLS and YYNGEE. The CDR3 has 18 amino acids. Trimming removed 0 bases from V and 5 bases from J; junction bases left unmatched: 13. This chain's CDR3 is CASSVASSGGALEETQYF. The CDR3 DNA is TGTGCCAGCAGCGTAGCATCGAGCGGGGGGGCTTTGGAGGAGACCCAGTACTTC.

V usage is TRBV27 and J usage is TRBJ1-2; D remains ambiguous. The CDR3 spans 12 residues. CDR1 and CDR2 from the germline V gene are MNHEY and SMNVEV (reference sequence). V shed 10 bases and J shed 4 bases, with 13 bases lying between them. The CDR3 reads CANPRQSYGYTF. In nucleotides, the CDR3 is TGTGCCAACCCTCGACAAAGCTATGGCTACACCTTC.

CDR3 DNA: TGTGCCAGCACCGCGTTTTCTGGACAGTACACTGAAGCTTTCTTT. Encoded protein: CASTAFSGQYTEAFF. The chain uses TRBV3-1 (or the pseudogene TRBV3-2) and TRBJ1-1, with D possibly matching TRBD1 (6 bases). V was trimmed by 7 bases and J by 3 bases, leaving 18 bases between them. The CDR3 runs to 15 residues. The germline V gene has CDR1 LGHDT and CDR2 YNNKEL (reference sequence).

This sequence joins TRBV28 and TRBJ1-2; no clear D. The germline CDR1 and CDR2 sequences are MDHEN and SYDVKM. The CDR3 loop spans 12 amino acids. Trimming stripped 10 bases from V and 3 bases from J, with 12 bases between. This CDR3 is CATTPADYGYTF. DNA for the CDR3: TGTGCCACCACCCCGGCGGACTATGGCTACACCTTC.

The rearrangement uses TRBV10-3 and TRBJ1-1, with D perhaps matching TRBD1 (5 bases). The germline CDR1 and CDR2 sequences are ENHRY and SYGVKD. The CDR3 spans 15 residues. Trimming left V 2 bases short and J 5 bases short, with 15 bases between. The CDR3 sequence: CAISEGPGRRTEAFF. The CDR3 nucleotides read TGTGCCATCAGTGAGGGGCCAGGGAGGAGGACTGAAGCTTTCTTT.

V gene TRBV4-3 combines with J gene TRBJ1-6, with a tentative D call TRBD1 (5 bases). Trimming stripped 1 base from V and 7 bases from J, with 11 bases between. The CDR3 runs 15 residues. Germline lookup yields CDR1 LGHNA and CDR2 YSLEER. CDR3 in DNA: TGCGCCAGCAGCCAAGGCAGGGCTCTCAATTCACCCCTCCACTTT. Translating gives CASSQGRALNSPLHF.